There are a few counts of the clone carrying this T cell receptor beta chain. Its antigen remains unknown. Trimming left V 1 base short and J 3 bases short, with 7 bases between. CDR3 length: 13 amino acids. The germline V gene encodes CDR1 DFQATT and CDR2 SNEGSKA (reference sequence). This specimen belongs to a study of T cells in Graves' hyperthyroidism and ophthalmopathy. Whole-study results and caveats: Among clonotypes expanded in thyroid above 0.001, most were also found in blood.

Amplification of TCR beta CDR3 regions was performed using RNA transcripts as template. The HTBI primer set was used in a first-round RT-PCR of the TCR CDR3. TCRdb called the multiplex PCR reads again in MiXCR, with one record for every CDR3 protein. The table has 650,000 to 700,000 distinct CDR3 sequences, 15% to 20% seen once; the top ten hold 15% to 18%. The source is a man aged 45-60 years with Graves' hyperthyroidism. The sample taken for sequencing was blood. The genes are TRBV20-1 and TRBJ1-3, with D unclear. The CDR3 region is CSARARGGNTIYF. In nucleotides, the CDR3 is TGCAGTGCTAGAGCACGGGGTGGAAACACCATATATTTT.